This T cell receptor beta chain was documented in a study of shared clonotypes between healthy human individuals. Naive CD8 cells, CD45RO-negative and positively selected for CCR7, excluded terminally differentiated effector memory CD45RA+ cells. Donation came from healthy HIV-negative adults that had no recent acute infections or vaccinations. V lost 6 bases, J lost 0 bases, and 9 bases lay in between. There are 14 residues in the CDR3. From germline, CDR1 is MNHEY and CDR2 SMNVEV (reference sequence). The protocol was immunoSEQ multiplex PCR, while the TCRdb copy is restricted to in-frame clones and leaves out a portion. The sample has around 600,000 clones, roughly 98% seen once.

Sequences were obtained from naive CD8+ T cells sorted from blood. This chain uses TRBV27 with TRBJ2-1; the D is unclear. The clonotype comes from a man between 25 and 39 years old in good health. The CDR3 nucleotides read TGTGCCAGCAGGCCAGAAAGCTCCTACAATGAGCAGTTCTTC. The encoded protein is CASRPESSYNEQFF.